This TCR beta chain was identified in a study of blood T cell repertoires in COVID-19. In the study's own analysis: Researchers report that nucleated cell counts were estimated from reference gene primer amplification. The table came from immunoSEQ multiplex PCR; TCRdb's copy has only in-frame clones and leaves some out. V and J calls and clone size are those listed in that table; D and trimming were worked out from the DNA. The sample includes approximately 54,000 clones, roughly 76% of them seen just once. The germline V gene has CDR1 SQVTM and CDR2 ANQGSEA. The CDR3 is 13 residues long. The germline V and J ends were trimmed by 1 base and 3 bases, with 9 bases remaining between them.

The receptor was derived from an older woman with acute or convalescent COVID-19. V and J are TRBV29-1 and TRBJ2-5, with D uncertain. The sample taken for sequencing was peripheral blood. The CDR3 DNA follows: TGCAGCGTTGAAGTCCGTCGGGAAGAGACCCAGTACTTC. This gives the protein CSVEVRREETQYF.